This T cell receptor beta chain originates from a study of blood T cell repertoires in COVID-19. Study in general: Whether acute or convalescent, the COVID-19 samples came from the United States, Italy and Spain. T cells, B-cell-depleted T cells, or PBMCs provided the cDNA or gDNA that served as material.

This CDR3 has 16 residues. Germline V gene lookup returns CDR1 MDHEN and CDR2 SYDVKM. With 2 bases clipped from V and 0 bases from J, the junction kept 6 bases outside the gene matches. Sequencing used immunoSEQ multiplex PCR; TCRdb keeps in-frame clones, though not all of them. Of 200,000 to 250,000 clones in the sample, 80% to 90% were seen once. This clonotype was obtained from a man aged 55 to 70 with acute or convalescent COVID-19. Sequenced sample: peripheral blood. The chain carries TRBV28 and TRBJ2-5; 7 bases are shared with TRBD2. CDR3 nucleotide sequence: TGTGCCAGCAGTTTAGGTAGCGGGCTGTACCAAGAGACCCAGTACTTC. Translating it yields CASSLGSGLYQETQYF.